Each of the 23 T cell receptor beta chains below was sequenced from the same sample in a study of blood T cells in healthy people across ages. The second PCR ran about 6 to 12 cycles with a sample-barcoded 5' primer and J-beta primers. TCRdb ran MiXCR on the 5' RACE reads and lists one entry per CDR3 protein. The sample includes 630,000 or so distinct CDR3 sequences, approximately 30% of them seen just once. The sequencing input was blood. The source is a woman of 80 years or more in good health.

There are many counts of this clonotype. The V call is TRBV20-1, the J call TRBJ2-4; D uncertain. Per the germline V gene, CDR1 is DFQATT and CDR2 is SNEGSKA (reference sequence). The V gene lost 1 base and the J gene lost 5 bases, with 6 bases spanning the gap. The CDR3 sequence is 12 residues long. The CDR3 bases are TGCAGTGCTAGAGTCGGCGAAAACATTCAGTACTTC. Translated, it gives CSARVGENIQYF.

V usage is TRBV28 and J usage is TRBJ2-7; D gene uncertain. Per germline, CDR1 MDHEN and CDR2 SYDVKM. The CDR3 sequence is 14 residues long. The ends were cut back, 7 bases at V and 0 bases at J, with 13 bases in the middle. CDR3 DNA: TGTGCCAGCACCTTTTACCCGAGCTCCTACGAGCAGTACTTC. Its protein product is CASTFYPSSYEQYF.

This chain joins TRBV20-1 and TRBJ1-2, with D hard to call. Trimming left V 1 base short and J 6 bases short, with 18 bases between. This CDR3 is built from 15 residues. Germline values: CDR1 DFQATT, CDR2 SNEGSKA (reference sequence). The DNA of the CDR3 is TGCAGTGCTAGAGGGGGTGTTCGGGTACTGGATGGCTACACCTTC. Its translation is CSARGGVRVLDGYTF.

The CDR3 DNA is TGCGCCAGCAGCCCAGGACGGACTAGCGGTAGCTCCTACGAGCAGTACTTC. Its translation is CASSPGRTSGSSYEQYF. The chain joins TRBV4-3 to TRBJ2-7; 10 nucleotides align to TRBD2. The CDR3 loop spans 17 amino acids. Germline CDR1 is LGHNA and CDR2 is YSLEER. V gave up 4 bases and J gave up 0 bases; unmatched junction bases: 9.

Many counts were recorded for this clonotype. A much larger clonotype is one base distant, so this may be a read error. Here the CDR3 DNA reads TGTGCCAGCAGCTGTGGAGGATCCGGAGAGACCCAGTACTTC. Amino acid sequence: CASSCGGSGETQYF. The chain recombines TRBV7-9 with TRBJ2-5, with a weak D call TRBD2 (5 bases). Trimming cost V 4 bases and J 4 bases, with 13 bases left between them. This CDR3 is built from 14 residues. The V gene's germline CDR1 is SEHNR and CDR2 FQNEAQ (reference sequence).

Many counts were recorded for this clonotype. This sequence joins TRBV18 and TRBJ2-3, with D perhaps matching TRBD1 or TRBD2 (5 bases each). Germline CDR1 KGHSH, CDR2 LQKENI. Deletions cut 1 base from V and 4 bases from J, with 9 bases between. This CDR3 has 14 amino acids. DNA of the CDR3: TGTGCCAGCTCACCACAGGGGACCGCAGATACGCAGTATTTT. This sequence encodes CASSPQGTADTQYF.

This rearrangement joins TRBV5-5 to TRBJ2-7; TRBD1 matches at 8 bases. There are 14 residues in the CDR3. Trimming cost V 0 bases and J 7 bases; bases outside gene matches: 6. Germline CDR1 and CDR2: SGHKS and YYEKEE (reference sequence). CDR3 loop: CASSLEQGAREQYF. Written as DNA, the CDR3 is TGTGCCAGCAGCTTGGAGCAGGGGGCAAGAGAGCAGTACTTC.

Ten or more counts support this clonotype. The rearrangement joins TRBV25-1 to TRBJ2-3, with 7 bases identical to TRBD1. From germline, CDR1 is MGHDK and CDR2 SYGVNS. The V gene end was trimmed by 3 bases and the J gene end by 3 bases; junction bases not matched to a gene: 12. This CDR3 is built from 17 residues. This CDR3 is CASSDLYRGVGTDTQYF. The CDR3, as DNA: TGTGCCAGCAGTGATTTGTACAGGGGCGTCGGAACAGATACGCAGTATTTT.

The gene calls are TRBV5-1 and TRBJ2-5; D uncertain. Trimming pared 0 bases from V and 7 bases from J, leaving 7 bases between. This CDR3 region has 12 residues. Germline loops: CDR1 SGHRS, CDR2 YFSETQ. The CDR3 DNA reads as TGCGCCAGCAGCTTGGAGCACGGGACCCAGTACTTC. Amino acid sequence: CASSLEHGTQYF.

This clonotype was counted only a few times. V usage is TRBV7-9 and J usage is TRBJ2-3; a possible D gene is TRBD1 (5 bases). V lost 1 base, J lost 5 bases, and 19 bases lay in between. Per germline, CDR1 SEHNR and CDR2 FQNEAQ (reference sequence). CDR3 length equals 17 residues. In nucleotides, the CDR3 is TGTGCCAGCAGCTTAGGGAGTCGTCGTGGGGCCGGAGATACGCAGTATTTT. It translates to CASSLGSRRGAGDTQYF.

The gene calls are TRBV5-1 and TRBJ2-1; D is unclear. The CDR3 has 15 amino acids. Trimming cost V 4 bases and J 4 bases, with 15 bases left between them. Germline V gives CDR1 SGHRS, CDR2 YFSETQ. The CDR3 nucleotides are TGCGCCAGCAGCCTTGACGTAGGGCTTTACAATGAGCAGTTCTTC. Translating it yields CASSLDVGLYNEQFF.

Remarks on this clonotype: A much larger clone differs from this one at a single base, so this may be a read error. The CDR3 DNA reads TGTGCCAGCAGTCACAGGGAATTGGCTGAAGTTTTCTTT. Translating gives CASSHRELAEVFF. This chain joins TRBV2 and TRBJ1-1; D is perhaps TRBD1 (6 bases). Per germline, CDR1 SNHLY and CDR2 FYNNEI. The CDR3 is made up of 13 amino acids.

The chain links TRBV6-1 to TRBJ2-1; D unclear. V was cut by 1 base and J by 4 bases, with 11 bases left in between. There are 15 residues in the CDR3. Germline V CDR1 and CDR2: MNHNS, SASEGT. The chain's CDR3 is CASSEDAGSYNEQFF. DNA of the CDR3: TGTGCCAGCAGTGAAGACGCCGGATCGTACAATGAGCAGTTCTTC.

On this clonotype: One end of the junction fails to match germline, which may point to a read error. V and J are TRBV5-1 and TRBJ2-2, with a possible D match to TRBD2 (6 bases). Germline V gene sequence: CDR1 SGHRS, CDR2 YFSETQ. The CDR3 covers 15 residues. The CDR3 nucleotides are TGTGCCAGCAGCCTGCTAGCGAAAAACACCGGGGAGCTGTTTTTT. Its translation is CASSLLAKNTGELFF.

Many counts were recorded for this clonotype. The chain combines TRBV29-1 with TRBJ1-2, with D possibly matching TRBD1 (6 bases). CDR1 SQVTM and CDR2 ANQGSEA come from the germline V gene. This CDR3 spans 13 amino acids. V shed 6 bases and J shed 3 bases, with 14 bases lying between them. CDR3 protein: CSVGGRYYYGYTF. The CDR3 region has the DNA TGCAGCGTCGGGGGCAGATACTACTATGGCTACACCTTC.

This clonotype was recorded many times. V usage is TRBV10-3 and J usage is TRBJ2-7; tentatively, D is TRBD2 (5 bases). This CDR3 spans 11 amino acids. Trimming took 11 bases from V and 3 from J, leaving 11 bases between them. The germline V gene encodes CDR1 ENHRY and CDR2 SYGVKD. CDR3 residues: CAAREDYEQYF. The DNA of the CDR3 is TGTGCCGCTCGGGAAGACTACGAGCAGTACTTC.

The sample holds many counts of this clonotype. The chain combines TRBV7-3 with TRBJ1-2, with D unresolved. This CDR3 has 13 residues. The germline V and J ends were trimmed by 4 bases and 6 bases, with 12 bases remaining between them. CDR1 and CDR2 (germline): SGHTA, FQGTGA. CDR3 amino acids: CASSSPTRDGYTF. The CDR3 bases are TGTGCCAGCAGCTCGCCTACCCGGGATGGCTACACCTTC.

This clonotype appeared many times. The chain has TRBV7-2 and TRBJ1-2; possibly TRBD1 for D (5 bases). The CDR3 length is 14 residues. The V gene's germline CDR1 is SGHTA and CDR2 FQGNSA. Trimming removed 5 bases from V and 4 bases from J, with 14 bases in between. CDR3 sequence: CASSLNRLRYGYTF. In nucleotides, the CDR3 is TGTGCCAGCAGCCTTAACAGGCTTCGCTATGGCTACACCTTC.

Details on this clonotype: A read error is possible here, since a much larger clone lies one base away. No conserved phenylalanine or tryptophan is present at the end of the CDR3, so a read error is the likely explanation. The V and J genes are TRBV9 and TRBJ2-3; 10 positions agree with TRBD2. The CDR3 runs to 14 residues. Germline V lookup: CDR1 SGDLS, CDR2 YYNGEE. The J segment lost 9 bases and the V segment lost 0 bases, leaving 4 bases of the junction unmatched. CDR3 amino acids: CASSVATSGATQYV. The CDR3 nucleotides read TGTGCCAGCAGCGTAGCTACTAGCGGGGCGACGCAGTATGTT.

This clonotype was observed many times. The J gene is TRBJ2-1, the V gene TRBV2, with 11 nucleotides matching TRBD2. The CDR3 consists of 16 residues. Looked up from germline, CDR1 is SNHLY and CDR2 is FYNNEI. With 3 bases clipped from V and 4 bases from J, the junction kept 5 bases outside the gene matches. The CDR3 region is CASSESSGGLYNEQFF. DNA of the CDR3: TGTGCCAGCAGTGAGTCTAGCGGGGGGCTTTACAATGAGCAGTTCTTC.

Many counts were recorded for this clonotype. This chain links TRBV6-1 with TRBJ2-3; D gene unclear. V lost 4 bases to trimming and J lost 4 bases, with 9 bases between them. The CDR3 runs to 13 residues. Germline lookup yields CDR1 MNHNS and CDR2 SASEGT. CDR3 sequence: CASSGRDSDTQYF. DNA for the CDR3: TGTGCCAGCAGTGGACGAGATTCAGATACGCAGTATTTT.

V is TRBV20-1 and J is TRBJ2-1; 8 bases align to TRBD2. Per the germline V gene, CDR1 is DFQATT and CDR2 is SNEGSKA (reference sequence). V gave up 4 bases and J gave up 0 bases; unmatched junction bases: 5. The CDR3 is 15 residues long. DNA of the CDR3: TGCAGTGCTACCGAGAGCGGGAGCTCCTACAATGAGCAGTTCTTC. Protein sequence: CSATESGSSYNEQFF.

The chain uses TRBV9 and TRBJ1-2; no firm D call. Trimming cost V 2 bases and J 8 bases, with 10 bases left between them. The CDR3 covers 12 residues. CDR1 is SGDLS and CDR2 is YYNGEE in the germline V gene. Written as DNA, the CDR3 is TGTGCCAGCAGCGTGGGTGGTCGGGGCTACACCTTC. It yields the protein CASSVGGRGYTF. Complete variable domain (other parts from reference TRBV9 and TRBJ1-2): DSGVTQTPKHLITATGQRVTLRCSPRSGDLSVYWYQQSLDQGLQFLIQYYNGEERAKGNILERFSAQQFPDLHSELNLSSLELGDSALYFCASSVGGRGYTFGSGTRLTVV.